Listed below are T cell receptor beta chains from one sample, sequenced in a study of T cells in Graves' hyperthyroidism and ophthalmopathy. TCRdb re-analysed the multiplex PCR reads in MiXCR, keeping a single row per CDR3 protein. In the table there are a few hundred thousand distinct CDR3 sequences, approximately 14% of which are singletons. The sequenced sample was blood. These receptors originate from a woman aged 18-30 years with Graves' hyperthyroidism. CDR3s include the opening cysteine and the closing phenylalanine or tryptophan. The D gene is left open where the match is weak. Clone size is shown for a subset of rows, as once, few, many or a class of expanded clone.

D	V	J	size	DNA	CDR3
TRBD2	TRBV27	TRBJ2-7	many	TGTGCCAGCAGTTTATCCGGGACTAGCCTGGGTGCCGAGCAGTACTTC	CASSLSGTSLGAEQYF
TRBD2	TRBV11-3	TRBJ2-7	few	TGTGCCAGCAGCTCGACTAGCGGGGGCTACGAGCAGTACTTC	CASSSTSGGYEQYF
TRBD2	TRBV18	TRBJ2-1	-	TGTGCCAGCTCACCACCGGGTTCGGGAGGGTCCTACAATGAGCAGTTCTTC	CASSPPGSGGSYNEQFF
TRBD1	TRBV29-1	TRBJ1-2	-	TGCAGCGTGACCCCGCGATTGACAGGGACTCACGGCTACACCTTC	CSVTPRLTGTHGYTF
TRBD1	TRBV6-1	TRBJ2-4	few	TGTGCCAGCAGTCGACGACAGGGTAACATTCAGTACTTC	CASSRRQGNIQYF
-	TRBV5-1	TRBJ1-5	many	TGCGCCAGCAGCTTGGAGGGTAACAATCAGCCCCAGCATTTT	CASSLEGNNQPQHF
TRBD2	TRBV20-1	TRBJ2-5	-	TGCAGTGCGCAAAGAGGAGCGGGAGAGACTCAGTACTTC	CSAQRGAGETQYF
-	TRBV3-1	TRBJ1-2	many	TGTGCCAGCAGCCAAGATCTAGGGACACGCTATGGCTACACCTTC	CASSQDLGTRYGYTF
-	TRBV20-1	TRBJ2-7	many	TGCAGTGCTAGTGGCGGCTCCTACGAGCAGTACTTC	CSASGGSYEQYF
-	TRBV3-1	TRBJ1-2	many	TGTGCCAGCAGCCAAGGGCCACAGGGCTATGGCTACACCTTC	CASSQGPQGYGYTF
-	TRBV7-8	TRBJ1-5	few	TGTGCCAGCAGCGGGGCACGGGATCAGCCCCAGCATTTT	CASSGARDQPQHF
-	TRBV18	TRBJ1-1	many	TGTGCCAGCACCCCGCCCTACCCCGTCACTGAAGCTTTCTTT	CASTPPYPVTEAFF
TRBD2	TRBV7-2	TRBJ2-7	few	TGTGCCAGCAGCCAAATAGGCGGGAGCTACTACGAGCAGTACTTC	CASSQIGGSYYEQYF
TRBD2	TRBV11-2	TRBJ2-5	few	TGTGCCAGCAGCTTGACCCTTTCTAGCGGGGAGACCCAGTACTTC	CASSLTLSSGETQYF